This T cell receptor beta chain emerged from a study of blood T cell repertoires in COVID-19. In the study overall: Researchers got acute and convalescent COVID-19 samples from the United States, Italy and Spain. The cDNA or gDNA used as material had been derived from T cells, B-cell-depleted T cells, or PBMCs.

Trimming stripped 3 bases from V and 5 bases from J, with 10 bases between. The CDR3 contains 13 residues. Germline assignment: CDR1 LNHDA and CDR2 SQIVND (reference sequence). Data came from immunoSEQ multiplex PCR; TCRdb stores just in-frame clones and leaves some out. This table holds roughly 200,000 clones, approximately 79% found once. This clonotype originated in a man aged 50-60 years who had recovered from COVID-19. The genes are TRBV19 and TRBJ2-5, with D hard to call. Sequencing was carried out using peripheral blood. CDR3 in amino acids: CASSIQLVETQYF. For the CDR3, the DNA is TGTGCCAGTAGTATTCAGTTGGTGGAGACCCAGTACTTC.